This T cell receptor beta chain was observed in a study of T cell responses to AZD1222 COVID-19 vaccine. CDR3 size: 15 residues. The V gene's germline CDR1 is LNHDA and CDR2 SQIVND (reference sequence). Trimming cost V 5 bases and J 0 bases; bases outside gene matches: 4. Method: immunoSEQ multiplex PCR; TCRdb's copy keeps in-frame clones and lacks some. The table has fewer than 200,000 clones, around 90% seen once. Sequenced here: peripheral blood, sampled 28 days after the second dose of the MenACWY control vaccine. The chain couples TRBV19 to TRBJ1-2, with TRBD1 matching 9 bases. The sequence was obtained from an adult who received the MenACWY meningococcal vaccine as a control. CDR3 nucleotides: TGTGCCAGTAGTCCCGGGACAGGGACTAACTATGGCTACACCTTC. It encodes CASSPGTGTNYGYTF.